The present entry profiles one T cell receptor (beta chain) with its context. Its cognate antigen is unknown. The CDR3 covers 15 residues. Germline V gives CDR1 SGDLS, CDR2 YYNGEE. Trimming cost V 6 bases and J 4 bases; bases outside gene matches: 6. With roughly nine days of culture completed, CD4+ T cells were isolated. This entry belongs to a study of vaccination effects on CD4 cells after COVID-19. Study-level background: Cultivation was performed at a few million PBMC per well with about 9.6 IU/ml IL-2 and about 9.2 ug/ml peptides added.

Clones were read by immunoSEQ multiplex PCR, and TCRdb kept only the in-frame ones, dropping some. In the table there are roughly 68,000 clones, about 72% of which are singletons. The material was CD4+ T cells from PBMCs cultured without peptide, obtained before COVID-19 vaccination. The TCR originated in a human donor who had a prior SARS-CoV-2 infection. V gene TRBV9 combines with J gene TRBJ2-2; 10 nucleotides agree with TRBD2. This CDR3 reads CASTRLAGATGELFF. In DNA form, the CDR3 reads TGTGCCAGCACACGACTAGCGGGTGCCACCGGGGAGCTGTTTTTT.